This entry is about one T cell receptor beta chain. Antigen unknown. This record comes from a study of cytomegalovirus exposure and HLA in healthy donors. Study-wide points: With later analysis, a missense DCLRE1C variant became linked to TCR beta V- and J-gene trimming. Both high specificity and high sensitivity reportedly marked the classifier's diagnosis of cytomegalovirus status.

Primers included in the PCR were 60 Vbeta and 13 Jbeta primers. The method was immunoSEQ multiplex PCR; TCRdb's version includes in-frame clones alone and lacks a portion of them. The table has roughly 130,000 clones, roughly 88% seen once. The CDR3 has 16 residues. Germline assignment: CDR1 KGHSH and CDR2 LQKENI. The germline V and J ends were trimmed by 3 bases and 2 bases, with 15 bases remaining between them. The sample was PBMCs. This clonotype was obtained from a woman aged 18-29 years in good health and CMV-seropositive. This chain joins TRBV18 and TRBJ2-3; D possibly corresponds to TRBD2 (6 bases). CDR3 DNA sequence: TGTGCCAGCTCACCTTTCCGGGACTTTCACACAGATACGCAGTATTTT. This gives the protein CASSPFRDFHTDTQYF. Full variable domain (remainder filled in from reference TRBV18 and TRBJ2-3): NAGVMQNPRHLVRRRGQEARLRCSPMKGHSHVYWYRQLPEEGLKFMVYLQKENIIDESGMPKERFSAEFPKEGPSILRIQQVVRGDSAAYFCASSPFRDFHTDTQYFGPGTRLTVL.